The rows below give T cell receptor beta chains drawn from one sample of a study of graft-versus-host responses after intestinal transplantation. Only in-frame clones appear in the TCRdb table, and some are missing; sequencing was by immunoSEQ multiplex PCR. This sample has 5,000 to 7,000 clones, with 69% found just once. The sample consisted of ileum tissue, taken about 300 days after intestinal transplant. Source of these receptors: a human patient who received an intestinal transplant, so some T cells may come from the graft donor. The CDR3 runs from the conserved cysteine through the conserved F or W. A row's size may be missing; if present it is once, few, many or a size class.

clone_size: few
v_call: TRBV7-9
j_call: TRBJ1-1
cdr3_length: 15
cdr3_aa: CASSPGGGQRTEAFF

clone_size: .
v_call: TRBV29-1
j_call: TRBJ2-3
cdr3_length: 14
cdr3_aa: CSGGVAGVLDTQYF

clone_size: .
v_call: TRBV5-1
j_call: TRBJ2-2
cdr3_length: 17
cdr3_aa: CASSLGSGTPGPGELFF

clone_size: few
v_call: TRBV2
j_call: TRBJ1-5
cdr3_length: 12
cdr3_aa: CASSEEWSPQHF

clone_size: .
v_call: TRBV2
j_call: TRBJ2-1
cdr3_length: 14
cdr3_aa: CASFKREAHNEQFF

clone_size: .
v_call: TRBV27
j_call: TRBJ2-3
cdr3_length: 17
cdr3_aa: CASSLSWSPQVTDTQYF

clone_size: .
v_call: TRBV10-3
j_call: TRBJ2-6
cdr3_length: 16
cdr3_aa: CAIKREGHSGANVLTF

clone_size: medium-sized
v_call: TRBV29-1
j_call: TRBJ2-7
cdr3_length: 13
cdr3_aa: CSEHREINYEQYF

clone_size: .
v_call: TRBV28
j_call: TRBJ1-5
cdr3_length: 11
cdr3_aa: CASSLNQPQHF

clone_size: .
v_call: TRBV27
j_call: TRBJ2-4
cdr3_length: 19
cdr3_aa: CASSSPGLAGGMDKNIQYF

clone_size: .
v_call: TRBV11-2
j_call: TRBJ1-5
cdr3_length: 13
cdr3_aa: CASSLGDRQPQHF

clone_size: .
v_call: TRBV7-6
j_call: TRBJ1-3
cdr3_length: 17
cdr3_aa: CASSLWARTSSGNTIYF

clone_size: .
v_call: TRBV28
j_call: TRBJ1-2
cdr3_length: 15
cdr3_aa: CASSLLRADHYGYTF

clone_size: .
v_call: TRBV12-2
j_call: TRBJ1-1
cdr3_length: 12
cdr3_aa: CASRPRDREAFF

clone_size: few
v_call: TRBV4-2
j_call: TRBJ2-3
cdr3_length: 16
cdr3_aa: CASSQERGGSTDTQYF

clone_size: .
v_call: TRBV28
j_call: TRBJ2-1
cdr3_length: 14
cdr3_aa: CASKIISRDNEQFF

clone_size: .
v_call: TRBV28
j_call: TRBJ2-3
cdr3_length: 14
cdr3_aa: CASSLGGVADTQYF

clone_size: .
v_call: TRBV28
j_call: TRBJ2-3
cdr3_length: 15
cdr3_aa: CASSLGKRDTDTQYF

clone_size: few
v_call: TRBV21-1
j_call: TRBJ2-4
cdr3_length: 14
cdr3_aa: CASSKPGGKNIQYF

clone_size: once
v_call: TRBV5-1
j_call: TRBJ2-5
cdr3_length: 15
cdr3_aa: CASSLGDRDQETQYF

clone_size: .
v_call: TRBV5-4
j_call: TRBJ2-2
cdr3_length: 12
cdr3_aa: CASSPDRGELFF

clone_size: .
v_call: TRBV28
j_call: TRBJ1-5
cdr3_length: 14
cdr3_aa: CASFTGNSNQPQHF

clone_size: .
v_call: TRBV27
j_call: TRBJ1-1
cdr3_length: 15
cdr3_aa: CASTLTSLAGTEAFF

clone_size: .
v_call: TRBV7-2
j_call: TRBJ2-3
cdr3_length: 17
cdr3_aa: CASSLGTGSSSTDTQYF

clone_size: .
v_call: TRBV5-8
j_call: TRBJ2-1
cdr3_length: 14
cdr3_aa: CASSLGAGENEQFF

clone_size: .
v_call: TRBV9
j_call: TRBJ2-7
cdr3_length: 14
cdr3_aa: CASSVGGGRYEQYF

clone_size: .
v_call: TRBV6-1
j_call: TRBJ1-5
cdr3_length: 15
cdr3_aa: CASSEVGSPNQPQHF

clone_size: .
v_call: TRBV5-1
j_call: .
cdr3_length: 15
cdr3_aa: CASSPRTGGAYEQYF

clone_size: .
v_call: TRBV11-2
j_call: TRBJ2-7
cdr3_length: 15
cdr3_aa: CASSLLAGPSYEQYF

clone_size: .
v_call: TRBV7-9
j_call: TRBJ1-5
cdr3_length: 14
cdr3_aa: CASSFSGDNQPQHF

clone_size: .
v_call: TRBV27
j_call: TRBJ2-7
cdr3_length: 16
cdr3_aa: CASSFSGAALHYEQYF

clone_size: once
v_call: TRBV28
j_call: TRBJ1-3
cdr3_length: 14
cdr3_aa: CASSLQGPGNTIYF

clone_size: .
v_call: TRBV7-9
j_call: TRBJ2-5
cdr3_length: 15
cdr3_aa: CASSRGLVGKETQYF

clone_size: medium-sized
v_call: TRBV30
j_call: TRBJ1-5
cdr3_length: 14
cdr3_aa: CAWSPQVVGQPQHF

clone_size: .
v_call: TRBV6-1
j_call: TRBJ1-1
cdr3_length: 14
cdr3_aa: CASRLDRGLTEAFF

clone_size: .
v_call: TRBV7-2
j_call: TRBJ1-5
cdr3_length: 15
cdr3_aa: CASSLQGGGNQPQHF

clone_size: .
v_call: TRBV4-1
j_call: TRBJ2-5
cdr3_length: 16
cdr3_aa: CASSQAGLAGEETQYF

clone_size: .
v_call: TRBV7-3
j_call: TRBJ2-1
cdr3_length: 14
cdr3_aa: CASSLKREGGEQFF

clone_size: .
v_call: TRBV7-8
j_call: TRBJ1-1
cdr3_length: 13
cdr3_aa: CASSFIGGGEAFF

clone_size: .
v_call: TRBV9
j_call: TRBJ2-3
cdr3_length: 15
cdr3_aa: CASSVGAGERDTQYF

clone_size: .
v_call: TRBV2
j_call: TRBJ2-7
cdr3_length: 14
cdr3_aa: CASSEATNEYEQYF

clone_size: few
v_call: TRBV19
j_call: TRBJ1-5
cdr3_length: 14
cdr3_aa: CATRSPGSNQPQHF

clone_size: .
v_call: TRBV27
j_call: TRBJ2-1
cdr3_length: 16
cdr3_aa: CASSSISGRLYNEQFF

clone_size: .
v_call: TRBV10-2
j_call: TRBJ2-7
cdr3_length: 14
cdr3_aa: CASSADRGSYEQYF

clone_size: few
v_call: TRBV4-1
j_call: TRBJ1-5
cdr3_length: 15
cdr3_aa: CASSQDGRLWQPQHF

clone_size: .
v_call: TRBV6-4
j_call: TRBJ1-2
cdr3_length: 15
cdr3_aa: CASSDRAGGPHGYTF

clone_size: .
v_call: TRBV30
j_call: TRBJ1-3
cdr3_length: 13
cdr3_aa: CASRQRTGNTIYF

clone_size: few
v_call: TRBV28
j_call: TRBJ1-1
cdr3_length: 16
cdr3_aa: CASSSIVTGGLTEAFF

clone_size: few
v_call: TRBV7-6
j_call: TRBJ1-3
cdr3_length: 15
cdr3_aa: CASSPSGGDRNTIYF

clone_size: once
v_call: TRBV28
j_call: TRBJ1-2
cdr3_length: 13
cdr3_aa: CASSLPLNFGYTF

clone_size: .
v_call: TRBV19
j_call: TRBJ2-7
cdr3_length: 11
cdr3_aa: CASSQQGRQYF